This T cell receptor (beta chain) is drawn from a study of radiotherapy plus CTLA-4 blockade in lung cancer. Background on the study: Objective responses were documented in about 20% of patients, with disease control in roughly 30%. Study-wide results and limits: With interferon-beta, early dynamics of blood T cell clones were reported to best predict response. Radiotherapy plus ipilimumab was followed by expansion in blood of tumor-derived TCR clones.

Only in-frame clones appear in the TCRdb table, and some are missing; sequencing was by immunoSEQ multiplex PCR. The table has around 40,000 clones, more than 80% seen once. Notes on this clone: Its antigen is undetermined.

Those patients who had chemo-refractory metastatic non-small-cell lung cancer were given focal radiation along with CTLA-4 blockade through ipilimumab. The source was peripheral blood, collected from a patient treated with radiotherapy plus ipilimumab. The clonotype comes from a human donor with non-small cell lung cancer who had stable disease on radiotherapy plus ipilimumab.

CDR3 coding DNA: TGTGCCAGCGGACTAGCGGGAGCCGCCAATGAGCAGTTCTTC. Translated, it gives CASGLAGAANEQFF. The chain recombines TRBV7-3 with TRBJ2-1, with 13 positions matching TRBD2. Per the germline V gene, CDR1 is SGHTA and CDR2 is FQGTGA. The ends lost 8 bases at V and 6 bases at J; junction bases unmatched: 4. The CDR3 totals 14 residues. The full variable domain, in which reference TRBV7-3 and TRBJ2-1 provide the parts outside the CDR3, is GAGVSQTPSNKVTEKGKYVELRCDPISGHTALYWYRQSLGQGPEFLIYFQGTGAADDSGLPNDRFFAVRPEGSVSTLKIQRTERGDSAVYLCASGLAGAANEQFFGPGTRLTVL.